These 20 T cell receptor beta chains were all obtained from the same sample, sequenced in a study of T cells after posttransplantation cyclophosphamide. Assay: immunoSEQ multiplex PCR; the TCRdb copy retains only in-frame clones and omits some. Seen here are approximately 30,000 clones, roughly 90% observed once, and the top ten hold more than 12%. Sequencing was done on a sample of PBMCs. These receptors all come from a woman aged 40 to 49 with a blood cancer, CMV-positive, and with a related stem cell donor.

This CDR3 reads CASSESGGGTEAFF. CDR3 nucleotides: TGCGCCAGCAGTGAGTCTGGTGGCGGCACTGAAGCTTTCTTT. The chain links TRBV10-2 to TRBJ1-1, with unresolved D. Germline assignment: CDR1 WSHSY and CDR2 SAAADI. The CDR3 contains 14 residues. The V and J ends lost 0 bases and 4 bases respectively, with 9 bases between them.

With respect to this clone: The germline gene is not matched at one end of the junction; a read error may be the cause. DNA of the CDR3: TGTGCCAGCAGCTTGCCCGGGGGGAACGCCGGGGAGCTGTTTTTT. Translation: CASSLPGGNAGELFF. The chain is built from TRBV7-9 and TRBJ2-2; 7 bases line up with TRBD2. The V gene's germline CDR1 is SEHNR and CDR2 FQNEAQ (reference sequence). The CDR3 has 15 amino acids.

The chain carries TRBV7-3 and TRBJ2-1; perhaps TRBD2 as D (7 bases). Germline loops: CDR1 SGHTA, CDR2 FQGTGA. CDR3 length: 18 amino acids. V dropped 5 bases and J dropped 2 bases, with 22 bases sitting between them. CDR3 DNA: TGTGCCAGCAGCGCCCAAGGGGCGGGGGCGGGGCCCTACAATGAGCAGTTCTTC. Protein: CASSAQGAGAGPYNEQFF.

The chain couples TRBV19 to TRBJ1-6; 7 bases align to TRBD1. V lost 8 bases and J lost 5; bases outside the gene matches: 3. CDR3 length: 13 residues. Germline loops: CDR1 LNHDA, CDR2 SQIVND (reference sequence). The CDR3 sequence is CASGQEDNSPLHF. DNA for the CDR3: TGTGCCAGTGGACAGGAGGATAATTCACCCCTCCACTTT.

CDR3 loop: CASSLSPRTGIDYGYTF. The CDR3 DNA sequence: TGTGCCAGCAGCTTAAGCCCCAGGACAGGGATCGACTATGGCTACACCTTC. The V gene is TRBV11-2, the J gene TRBJ1-2; TRBD1 matches 8 bases. Germline V CDR1 and CDR2: SGHAT, FQNNGV. With 2 bases clipped from V and 3 bases from J, the junction kept 11 bases outside the gene matches. This CDR3 contains 17 residues.

The chain carries TRBV19 and TRBJ2-5; TRBD1 is a possible D gene (7 bases). Per the germline V gene, CDR1 is LNHDA and CDR2 is SQIVND (reference sequence). The CDR3 covers 15 residues. Trimming shortened V by 1 base and J by 4 bases, and 13 bases separated the two germline ends. The CDR3 DNA reads TGTGCCAGTAGTATAGGCTCAGGGGGAGGAGAGACCCAGTACTTC. Translated, it gives CASSIGSGGGETQYF.

V usage is TRBV9 and J usage is TRBJ1-1; TRBD1 agrees at 11 bases. V shed 0 bases, J shed 4 bases, and the junction held 2 bases outside the gene matches. Germline values: CDR1 SGDLS, CDR2 YYNGEE. The CDR3 sequence is 15 residues long. CDR3 sequence (DNA): TGTGCCAGCAGCGTAGGGGGACAGGGGGGCACTGAAGCTTTCTTT. This translates into CASSVGGQGGTEAFF.

J is TRBJ1-6 and V is TRBV5-4; 9 nucleotides line up with TRBD1. Germline assignment: CDR1 SGHNT and CDR2 YYREEE (reference sequence). The CDR3 is made up of 13 amino acids. J gave up 12 bases and V 4 bases, and 5 bases lay outside the gene matches. DNA of the CDR3: TGTGCCAGCAGCGCGGGACAGGGACTACCCCTCCACTTT. Encoded protein: CASSAGQGLPLHF.

The V call is TRBV4-1, the J call TRBJ1-1; D might be TRBD1 (5 bases). With 0 bases removed from V and 5 bases from J, the gap between germline ends came to 7 bases. The CDR3 runs to 13 residues. Germline values: CDR1 MGHRA, CDR2 YSYEKL. CDR3 coding DNA: TGCGCCAGCAGCCAAGATAGGGGAACTGAAGCTTTCTTT. Encoded protein: CASSQDRGTEAFF.

This clone was observed once. The V gene is TRBV5-4, the J gene TRBJ2-5; the match to TRBD1 covers 8 bases. TRBJ2-7 matches the DNA end more closely, so the J call is doubtful. This CDR3 comprises 15 residues. Germline V CDR1 and CDR2: SGHNT, YYREEE (reference sequence). The CDR3 spells CASSLEPGQAYEQYF. In nucleotides, the CDR3 is TGTGCCAGCAGCTTGGAGCCGGGACAGGCCTACGAGCAGTACTTC.

This CDR3 reads CASSASGTGLNYGYTF. In DNA form, the CDR3 reads TGTGCCAGCAGCGCATCCGGGACAGGCTTAAACTATGGCTACACCTTC. This chain connects TRBV9 to TRBJ1-2; TRBD1 aligns across 8 bases. Germline CDR1 and CDR2: SGDLS and YYNGEE. The CDR3 is 16 residues long. J lost 2 bases, V lost 3 bases, and 9 bases had no gene match.

The V and J genes are TRBV6-5 and TRBJ2-4; D perhaps matches TRBD2 (6 bases). Trimming cost V 6 bases and J 8 bases, with 14 bases left between them. The CDR3 contains 13 residues. CDR1 MNHEY and CDR2 SVGAGI come from the germline V gene. CDR3 bases: TGTGCCAGCAGATCCGGGACGGGGGACATTCAGTACTTC. Its protein is CASRSGTGDIQYF.

The rearrangement links TRBV6-6 to TRBJ1-1; 8 bases are a match to TRBD1. The length of the CDR3 is 16 residues. Germline loops: CDR1 MNHNY, CDR2 SVGAGI (reference sequence). J lost 3 bases, V lost 4 bases, and 10 bases had no gene match. The CDR3 is CASSSTTGVGYTEAFF. The CDR3 bases are TGTGCCAGCAGTTCGACGACAGGGGTGGGGTACACTGAAGCTTTCTTT.

V and J are TRBV6-1 and TRBJ1-1; tentatively, D is TRBD1 (5 bases). Germline lookup yields CDR1 MNHNS and CDR2 SASEGT. With 5 bases removed from V and 0 bases from J, the gap between germline ends came to 13 bases. This CDR3 comprises 15 residues. The CDR3 nucleotides read TGTGCCAGCAGTTCCCGGGGGTCATTGAACACTGAAGCTTTCTTT. Residues: CASSSRGSLNTEAFF.

The genes are TRBV6-1 and TRBJ2-7; D call uncertain. The germline V gene has CDR1 MNHNS and CDR2 SASEGT. V was cut by 6 bases and J by 1 base, with 7 bases left in between. The CDR3 covers 12 residues. This chain's CDR3 is CASSLSSYEQYF. The CDR3 DNA reads as TGTGCCAGCAGCCTAAGTTCCTACGAGCAGTACTTC.

This clone was counted once. The V and J genes are TRBV7-2 and TRBJ2-7, with D possibly matching TRBD1 (5 bases). V lost 1 base, J lost 3 bases, and 22 bases lay in between. From germline, CDR1 is SGHTA and CDR2 FQGNSA. The CDR3 consists of 18 residues. The CDR3 nucleotides read TGTGCCAGCAGCTTAGAATCGGAATGGGGCATACGCAACTACGAGCAGTACTTC. Translating gives CASSLESEWGIRNYEQYF. Combining the CDR3 with reference TRBV7-2 and TRBJ2-7 gives the whole variable domain GAGVSQSPSNKVTEKGKDVELRCDPISGHTALYWYRQSLGQGLEFLIYFQGNSAPDKSGLPSDRFSAERTGGSVSTLTIQRTQQEDSAVYLCASSLESEWGIRNYEQYFGPGTRLTVT.

The chain is built from TRBV28 and TRBJ2-1; 8 bases align to TRBD1. Germline CDR1 is MDHEN and CDR2 is SYDVKM. CDR3 size: 15 residues. V was clipped by 8 bases and J by 6 bases; unmatched bases: 12. CDR3 sequence: CASSRYRGEGNEQFF. The CDR3 DNA follows: TGTGCCAGCTCCCGGTACAGGGGGGAAGGCAATGAGCAGTTCTTC.

This chain connects TRBV28 to TRBJ1-1; D not resolved. CDR1 and CDR2 (germline): MDHEN, SYDVKM. Between the trimmed V and J ends, which lost 6 bases and 0 bases, there was a span of 8 bases. This CDR3 comprises 13 residues. The CDR3 coding sequence is TGTGCCAGCAGCCCGGGGATGAACACTGAAGCTTTCTTT. Protein product: CASSPGMNTEAFF.

CDR3 amino acids: CASSLNRGVYGYTF. The CDR3 DNA sequence: TGTGCCAGCAGCTTAAACAGGGGAGTTTATGGCTACACCTTC. This sequence joins TRBV7-2 and TRBJ1-2, with 7 bases fitting TRBD1. Germline trimming cut 2 bases from V and 5 bases from J; bases unmatched to any gene: 5. The CDR3 consists of 14 residues. Germline V CDR1 and CDR2: SGHTA, FQGNSA.

The chain has TRBV7-8 and TRBJ2-1, with a weak D call TRBD2 (5 bases). The CDR3 loop spans 15 amino acids. CDR1 and CDR2 (germline): SGHVS, FQNEAQ. V gave up 3 bases and J gave up 5 bases, with 14 bases separating them. Written as DNA, the CDR3 is TGTGCCAGCAGCTTCTTTCCCGGGCGGGACAATGAGCAGTTCTTC. Protein product: CASSFFPGRDNEQFF.